The entry below gives a single TCR beta chain sequence along with its context. Germline V gene sequence: CDR1 WSHSY, CDR2 SAAADI. Trimming took 0 bases from V and 5 from J, leaving 11 bases between them. The CDR3 sequence is 15 residues long. In the source study's methods: Quantification of nucleated cells was approximated via reference gene primer amplification. Clones were read by immunoSEQ multiplex PCR, and TCRdb kept only the in-frame ones, dropping some. D and trimming were read from the DNA, whereas the V and J calls and clone size are those reported in that table. Counted here are about 310,000 clones, roughly 90% occurring once; the ten biggest clones make up 2.9%. The data were obtained in a study of blood T cell repertoires in COVID-19. Study overall: Some COVID-19 samples were acute and others convalescent; all came from the United States, Italy and Spain.

This clonotype was obtained from a woman aged 30 to 39 with COVID-19, enrolled during active disease. The V gene is TRBV10-2, the J gene TRBJ1-5, with TRBD1 as a possible D gene (6 bases). Sequenced material: peripheral blood. The CDR3 nucleotides are TGCGCCAGCAGTGAGTCTTTGGCAGGGGATCAGCCCCAGCATTTT. This encodes CASSESLAGDQPQHF.